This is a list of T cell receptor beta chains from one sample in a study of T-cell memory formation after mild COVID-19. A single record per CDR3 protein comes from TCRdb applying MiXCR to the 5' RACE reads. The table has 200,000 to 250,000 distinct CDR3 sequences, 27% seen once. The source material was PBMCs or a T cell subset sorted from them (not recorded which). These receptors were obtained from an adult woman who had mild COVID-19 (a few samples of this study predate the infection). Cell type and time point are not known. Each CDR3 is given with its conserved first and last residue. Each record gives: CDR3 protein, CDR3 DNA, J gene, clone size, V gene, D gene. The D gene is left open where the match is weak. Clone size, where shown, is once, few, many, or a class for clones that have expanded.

CSASGLPYEQYF	TGCAGTGCTAGCGGCCTCCCCTACGAGCAGTACTTC	TRBJ2-7	-	TRBV20-1	-
CASGLHPDEQYF	TGTGCTAGTGGTTTACATCCCGACGAGCAGTACTTC	TRBJ2-7	few	TRBV12-5	-
CASSSTGPSYEQYF	TGTGCCAGCAGCTCTACCGGGCCAAGCTACGAGCAGTACTTC	TRBJ2-7	few	TRBV7-2	-
CASSFGTSGERDTQYF	TGTGCCAGCAGCTTCGGGACTAGCGGGGAGAGGGATACGCAGTATTTT	TRBJ2-3	few	TRBV5-5	TRBD2
CASSHPGGGTEAFF	TGCGCCAGCAGCCACCCGGGAGGGGGCACTGAAGCTTTCTTT	TRBJ1-1	-	TRBV4-3	-
CASSFVGRPYF	TGTGCCAGCAGCTTCGTGGGGAGGCCATACTTC	TRBJ2-7	few	TRBV11-2	-
CASSSLGGSSSYNEQFF	TGTGCCAGCAGCTCCTTGGGAGGCTCGAGCTCCTACAATGAGCAGTTCTTC	TRBJ2-1	many	TRBV7-3	-
CASSVAPLGATGELFF	TGTGCCAGCAGCGTAGCTCCACTAGGGGCCACCGGGGAGCTGTTTTTT	TRBJ2-2	few	TRBV9	-
CASSLKGGPYEQYF	TGTGCCAGCAGCTTAAAGGGGGGGCCATACGAGCAGTACTTC	TRBJ2-7	few	TRBV7-6	-
CASSLASQYNSPLHF	TGTGCCAGCAGTTTAGCGTCACAGTATAATTCACCCCTCCACTTT	TRBJ1-6	-	TRBV12-3/TRBV12-4	-
CASILGLAPTDTQYF	TGTGCCAGCATCCTTGGACTAGCGCCCACAGATACGCAGTATTTT	TRBJ2-3	few	TRBV12-3/TRBV12-4	TRBD2
CASSYSGTEKFYGYTF	TGTGCCAGCAGTTACTCGGGGACAGAGAAATTCTATGGCTACACCTTC	TRBJ1-2	few	TRBV6-2/TRBV6-3	TRBD1
CASSSGLAGGSADTQYF	TGTGCCAGCAGCTCTGGACTAGCGGGAGGGAGTGCAGATACGCAGTATTTT	TRBJ2-3	once	TRBV7-9	TRBD2
CASSFQTTGRDTQYF	TGTGCCAGCAGCTTTCAGACTACGGGGAGGGATACGCAGTATTTT	TRBJ2-3	-	TRBV7-2	-
CASSLGMTGTGSYEQYF	TGTGCCAGCAGTTTGGGGATGACGGGGACAGGGTCCTACGAGCAGTACTTC	TRBJ2-7	many	TRBV12-3/TRBV12-4	TRBD1
CASSLGLAGGTQYQETQYF	TGTGCCAGCAGCTTAGGACTAGCGGGGGGTACACAGTACCAAGAGACCCAGTACTTC	TRBJ2-5	-	TRBV7-6	TRBD2
CASSLSGGAVYNEQFF	TGCGCCAGCAGCCTTAGCGGGGGGGCGGTTTACAATGAGCAGTTCTTC	TRBJ2-1	-	TRBV4-1	TRBD2
CAISESSQPQHF	TGTGCCATCAGTGAGTCGAGTCAGCCCCAGCATTTT	TRBJ1-5	-	TRBV10-3	-
CASSQAPRLADSYEQYF	TGTGCCAGCAGCCAAGCGCCCCGACTAGCAGACTCCTACGAGCAGTACTTC	TRBJ2-7	-	TRBV3-1	TRBD2
CASSNYEQYF	TGTGCCAGCAGCAACTACGAGCAGTACTTC	TRBJ2-7	few	TRBV6-1	-
CASSSGRQVKPQHF	TGTGCCAGCAGTTCGGGACGGCAGGTTAAGCCCCAGCATTTT	TRBJ1-5	-	TRBV7-9	-
CASSQDLHLENIQYF	TGTGCCAGCAGCCAAGATCTTCACTTGGAAAACATTCAGTACTTC	TRBJ2-4	-	TRBV3-1	-
CASLLGPRRGEQYF	TGTGCCAGCCTCCTCGGACCCCGACGGGGCGAGCAGTACTTC	TRBJ2-7	-	TRBV6-1	-
CASSVGLTGGLEQFF	TGTGCCAGCAGCGTAGGCCTCACCGGAGGACTAGAGCAGTTCTTC	TRBJ2-1	-	TRBV9	-
CASSFRTLETQYF	TGTGCCAGCAGCTTCCGCACGTTAGAGACCCAGTACTTC	TRBJ2-5	-	TRBV11-2	-
CASSSLQGAEDIQYF	TGTGCCAGCAGCTCTTTACAGGGGGCGGAGGACATTCAGTACTTC	TRBJ2-4	few	TRBV7-9	TRBD1
CASSLGGRETQYF	TGTGCCAGCAGCTTAGGCGGGAGGGAGACCCAGTACTTC	TRBJ2-5	many	TRBV5-1	TRBD2
CASSVGGRQYEQYF	TGTGCCAGCAGCGTAGGGGGGAGGCAATACGAGCAGTACTTC	TRBJ2-7	few	TRBV9	-
CASHSRDGDSNQPQHF	TGTGCCAGTCATTCGCGGGACGGAGATAGCAATCAGCCCCAGCATTTT	TRBJ1-5	-	TRBV28	-
CSARVSGSWTDTQYF	TGCAGTGCTAGGGTTAGCGGGAGTTGGACAGATACGCAGTATTTT	TRBJ2-3	-	TRBV20-1	TRBD2
CASSLGPRETQYF	TGTGCCAGCAGCTTAGGTCCGCGGGAGACCCAGTACTTC	TRBJ2-5	-	TRBV7-6	-
CSVELETGELFF	TGCAGCGTTGAATTAGAAACCGGGGAGCTGTTTTTT	TRBJ2-2	few	TRBV29-1	-
CASSQDAGNPYNEQFF	TGCGCCAGCAGCCAAGACGCCGGGAACCCTTACAATGAGCAGTTCTTC	TRBJ2-1	few	TRBV4-3	-
CSARYNSNEQFF	TGCAGTGCTAGATATAACAGTAATGAGCAGTTCTTC	TRBJ2-1	few	TRBV20-1	-
CASRTDRGGEKLFF	TGTGCCAGTAGGACCGACAGGGGTGGTGAAAAACTGTTTTTT	TRBJ1-4	-	TRBV19	TRBD1
CASSLARAGGADTQYF	TGTGCCAGCAGCTTAGCTAGGGCGGGGGGAGCAGATACGCAGTATTTT	TRBJ2-3	-	TRBV7-2	TRBD2
CAISELTANAYGYTF	TGTGCCATCAGTGAGTTGACAGCTAACGCCTATGGCTACACCTTC	TRBJ1-2	few	TRBV10-3	-
CASRSGTAYYGYTF	TGTGCCAGCAGATCCGGGACAGCATACTATGGCTACACCTTC	TRBJ1-2	few	TRBV28	TRBD1
CASSSELGYTEAFF	TGTGCCAGCAGTTCAGAGTTAGGTTACACTGAAGCTTTCTTT	TRBJ1-1	few	TRBV12-3/TRBV12-4	-